Below, one TCR beta chain is given with its context. Its antigen remains unknown. TCRdb recomputed calls from the reads with MiXCR, one row per CDR3 protein. The sample contains 85,000 to 130,000 distinct CDR3 sequences, roughly a quarter of which appear only once. The CDR3 contains 15 residues. Trimming removed 4 bases from V and 6 bases from J, with 16 bases in between. Germline V gene data show CDR1 as SGHAT and CDR2 as FQNNGV. This specimen belongs to a study of T cell repertoires in cytomegalovirus infection. Study background: TCR beta signatures that were public indicated CMV infection and matching HLA type. General observations from the study: Dominant in the ex vivo response were TCR beta clonotypes restricted by HLA-C and specific for CMV. Identification of carriers of CMV plus the relevant HLA was performed using cumulative public TCR beta family frequency.

This chain joins TRBV11-2 and TRBJ2-1, with D perhaps being TRBD1 or TRBD2 (6 bases each). The sequence came from a human donor in good health (CMV status not recorded). Some clones in this sample may be carry-over from other donors' samples. The sequenced sample was CD8+ T cells from PBMCs. CDR3 sequence reads: CASSSGQGRFNEQFF. The CDR3 coding sequence is TGTGCCAGCAGCTCGGGCCAGGGGAGGTTCAATGAGCAGTTCTTC.